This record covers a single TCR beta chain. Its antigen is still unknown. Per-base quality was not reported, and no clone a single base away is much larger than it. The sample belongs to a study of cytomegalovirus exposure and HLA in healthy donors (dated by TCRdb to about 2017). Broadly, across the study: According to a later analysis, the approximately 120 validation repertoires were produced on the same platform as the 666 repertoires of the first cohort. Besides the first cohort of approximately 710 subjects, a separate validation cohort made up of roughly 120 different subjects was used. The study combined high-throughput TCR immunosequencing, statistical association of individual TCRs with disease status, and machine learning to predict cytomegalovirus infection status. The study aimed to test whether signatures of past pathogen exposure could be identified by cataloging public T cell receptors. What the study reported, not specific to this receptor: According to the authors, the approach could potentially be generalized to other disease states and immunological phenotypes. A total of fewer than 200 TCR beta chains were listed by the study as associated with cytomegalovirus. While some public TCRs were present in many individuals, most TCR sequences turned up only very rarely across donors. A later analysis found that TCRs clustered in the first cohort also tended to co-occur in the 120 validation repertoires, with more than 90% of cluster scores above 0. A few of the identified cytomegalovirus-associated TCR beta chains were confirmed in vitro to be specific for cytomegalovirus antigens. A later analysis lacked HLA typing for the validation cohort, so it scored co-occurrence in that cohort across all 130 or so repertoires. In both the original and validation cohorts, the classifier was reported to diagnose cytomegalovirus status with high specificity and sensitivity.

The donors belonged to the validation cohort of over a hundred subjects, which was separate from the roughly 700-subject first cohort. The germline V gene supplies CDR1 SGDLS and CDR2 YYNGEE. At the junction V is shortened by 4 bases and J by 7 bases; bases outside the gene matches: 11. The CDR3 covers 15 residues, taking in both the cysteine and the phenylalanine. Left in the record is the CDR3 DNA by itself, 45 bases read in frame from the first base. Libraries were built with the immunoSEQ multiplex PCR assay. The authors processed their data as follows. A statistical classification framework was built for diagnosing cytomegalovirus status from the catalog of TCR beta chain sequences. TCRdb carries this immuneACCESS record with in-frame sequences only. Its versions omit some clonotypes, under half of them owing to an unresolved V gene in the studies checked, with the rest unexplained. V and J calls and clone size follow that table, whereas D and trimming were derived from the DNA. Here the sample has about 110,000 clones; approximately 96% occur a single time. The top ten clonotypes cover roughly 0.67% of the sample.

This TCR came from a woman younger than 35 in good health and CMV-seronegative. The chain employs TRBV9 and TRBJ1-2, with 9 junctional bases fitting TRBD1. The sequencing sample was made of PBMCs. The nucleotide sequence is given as TGTGCCAGCAGCCCGAGGGACAGGGAGGTTCGTGGCTACACCTTC. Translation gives CASSPRDREVRGYTF.